This T cell receptor (beta chain) was captured by sequencing in a study of blood T cell dynamics during melanoma immunotherapy. Study as a whole: First-line therapy was either pembrolizumab or nivolumab with ipilimumab for metastatic melanoma.

Trimming removed 2 bases from V and 0 bases from J, with 12 bases in between. The CDR3 contains 16 residues. Germline CDR1 is SGHAT and CDR2 is FQNNGV. TCRdb keeps only in-frame clones here, not all; method: immunoSEQ multiplex PCR. The table has about 12,000 clones, around 89% seen once. Time point of the sample: week 3, after first cycle of checkpoint inhibitor. The source material was blood, sampled from a patient treated with checkpoint blockade. The rearrangement joins TRBV11-2 to TRBJ2-3, with D tentatively TRBD1 (5 bases). The clonotype comes from a human donor with melanoma. DNA for the CDR3: TGTGCCAGCAGCTTATTTCAGGGCAGTAGCACAGATACGCAGTATTTT. Its translation: CASSLFQGSSTDTQYF. The full variable domain, rest sourced from reference TRBV11-2 and TRBJ2-3, is EAGVAQSPRYKIIEKRQSVAFWCNPISGHATLYWYQQILGQGPKLLIQFQNNGVVDDSQLPKDRFSAERLKGVDSTLKIQPAKLEDSAVYLCASSLFQGSSTDTQYFGPGTRLTVL.